Below, 9 T cell receptor beta chains from the same sample are listed, as sequenced in a study of blood T cell repertoires in COVID-19. Method: immunoSEQ multiplex PCR; TCRdb's copy keeps in-frame clones and lacks some. The sample includes about 300,000 clones, approximately 91% of them seen just once. Source material: peripheral blood. The receptors were gathered from a young woman with COVID-19, enrolled during active disease.

This clone was found a few times. This chain links TRBV5-1 with TRBJ1-1; tentative D call: TRBD1 (6 bases). The CDR3 has 14 residues. V lost 0 bases, J lost 4 bases, and 10 bases lay in between. Germline V gives CDR1 SGHRS, CDR2 YFSETQ. CDR3 region: CASSLEGVATEAFF. CDR3 bases: TGCGCCAGCAGCTTGGAGGGGGTAGCCACTGAAGCTTTCTTT.

The chain is built from TRBV30 and TRBJ2-5; 7 bases agree with TRBD2. Germline CDR1 reads GTSNPN; CDR2 reads SVGIG (reference sequence). CDR3 size: 16 residues. The J segment lost 3 bases and the V segment lost 4 bases, leaving 14 bases of the junction unmatched. Here the CDR3 DNA reads TGTGCCTGGACCTTCGAACCCTGGACTAGAAAAGAGACCCAGTACTTC. Translated: CAWTFEPWTRKETQYF.

This clone has just one count. The chain links TRBV7-9 to TRBJ2-7; D unresolved. V gave up 8 bases and J gave up 6 bases, with 14 bases separating them. CDR3 length: 12 amino acids. Germline assignment: CDR1 SEHNR and CDR2 FQNEAQ (reference sequence). CDR3 coding DNA: TGTGCCAGCTCAACAGTTAACGGCGAGCAGTACTTC. It codes for CASSTVNGEQYF.

V gene TRBV4-2 combines with J gene TRBJ1-5; maybe TRBD1 (5 bases). Germline CDR1 and CDR2: LGHNA and YNFKEQ. The CDR3 runs to 16 residues. Trimming removed 0 bases at V and 6 bases at J, with 15 bases between. The CDR3 DNA follows: TGTGCCAGCAGCCAAGATTCGCGGGGACCCTCTCAGCCCCAGCATTTT. Amino acid sequence: CASSQDSRGPSQPQHF.

The chain links TRBV3-1 (or the pseudogene TRBV3-2) to TRBJ2-3; no clear D gene. The CDR3 spans 14 residues. The V gene lost 0 bases and the J gene lost 0 bases, with 4 bases spanning the gap. CDR1 is LGHDT and CDR2 is YNNKEL in the germline V gene (reference sequence). The CDR3 DNA follows: TGTGCCAGCAGCCAAGACGCGAGCACAGATACGCAGTATTTT. It encodes CASSQDASTDTQYF.

The rearrangement uses TRBV11-2 and TRBJ2-7; D uncertain. V lost 1 base and J 4 bases, leaving 8 bases between the germline ends. Per germline, CDR1 SGHAT and CDR2 FQNNGV. The CDR3 runs 13 residues. CDR3 in amino acids: CASSLGQLYEQYF. DNA of the CDR3: TGTGCCAGCAGCTTAGGACAACTTTACGAGCAGTACTTC.

This chain joins TRBV3-1 (or the pseudogene TRBV3-2) and TRBJ2-1; 9 bases are shared with TRBD1. V was pared by 1 base and J by 2 bases, with 0 bases of the junction left unmatched. Germline-derived CDR1 and CDR2 are LGHDT and YNNKEL (reference sequence). The CDR3 sequence is 15 residues long. The CDR3 spells CASSQGQGAYNEQFF. The CDR3 bases are TGTGCCAGCAGCCAAGGACAGGGGGCCTACAATGAGCAGTTCTTC.

The rearrangement links TRBV24-1 to TRBJ2-3; 9 bases fit TRBD2. Germline trimming cut 3 bases from V and 4 bases from J; bases unmatched to any gene: 10. Germline CDR1 reads KGHDR; CDR2 reads SFDVKD. The CDR3 is 17 residues long. The CDR3 DNA follows: TGTGCCACCAGTGATCCTCAAGGGGTAGCGGGAGCAGATACGCAGTATTTT. Protein product: CATSDPQGVAGADTQYF.

The V call is TRBV10-3, the J call TRBJ1-1, with D uncertain. V was pared by 3 bases and J by 0 bases, with 11 bases between. The CDR3 sequence is 15 residues long. Germline V gene data show CDR1 as ENHRY and CDR2 as SYGVKD. In DNA, the CDR3 is TGTGCCATCAGTGAATCTGGGAGCCTGAACACTGAAGCTTTCTTT. Translating it yields CAISESGSLNTEAFF.